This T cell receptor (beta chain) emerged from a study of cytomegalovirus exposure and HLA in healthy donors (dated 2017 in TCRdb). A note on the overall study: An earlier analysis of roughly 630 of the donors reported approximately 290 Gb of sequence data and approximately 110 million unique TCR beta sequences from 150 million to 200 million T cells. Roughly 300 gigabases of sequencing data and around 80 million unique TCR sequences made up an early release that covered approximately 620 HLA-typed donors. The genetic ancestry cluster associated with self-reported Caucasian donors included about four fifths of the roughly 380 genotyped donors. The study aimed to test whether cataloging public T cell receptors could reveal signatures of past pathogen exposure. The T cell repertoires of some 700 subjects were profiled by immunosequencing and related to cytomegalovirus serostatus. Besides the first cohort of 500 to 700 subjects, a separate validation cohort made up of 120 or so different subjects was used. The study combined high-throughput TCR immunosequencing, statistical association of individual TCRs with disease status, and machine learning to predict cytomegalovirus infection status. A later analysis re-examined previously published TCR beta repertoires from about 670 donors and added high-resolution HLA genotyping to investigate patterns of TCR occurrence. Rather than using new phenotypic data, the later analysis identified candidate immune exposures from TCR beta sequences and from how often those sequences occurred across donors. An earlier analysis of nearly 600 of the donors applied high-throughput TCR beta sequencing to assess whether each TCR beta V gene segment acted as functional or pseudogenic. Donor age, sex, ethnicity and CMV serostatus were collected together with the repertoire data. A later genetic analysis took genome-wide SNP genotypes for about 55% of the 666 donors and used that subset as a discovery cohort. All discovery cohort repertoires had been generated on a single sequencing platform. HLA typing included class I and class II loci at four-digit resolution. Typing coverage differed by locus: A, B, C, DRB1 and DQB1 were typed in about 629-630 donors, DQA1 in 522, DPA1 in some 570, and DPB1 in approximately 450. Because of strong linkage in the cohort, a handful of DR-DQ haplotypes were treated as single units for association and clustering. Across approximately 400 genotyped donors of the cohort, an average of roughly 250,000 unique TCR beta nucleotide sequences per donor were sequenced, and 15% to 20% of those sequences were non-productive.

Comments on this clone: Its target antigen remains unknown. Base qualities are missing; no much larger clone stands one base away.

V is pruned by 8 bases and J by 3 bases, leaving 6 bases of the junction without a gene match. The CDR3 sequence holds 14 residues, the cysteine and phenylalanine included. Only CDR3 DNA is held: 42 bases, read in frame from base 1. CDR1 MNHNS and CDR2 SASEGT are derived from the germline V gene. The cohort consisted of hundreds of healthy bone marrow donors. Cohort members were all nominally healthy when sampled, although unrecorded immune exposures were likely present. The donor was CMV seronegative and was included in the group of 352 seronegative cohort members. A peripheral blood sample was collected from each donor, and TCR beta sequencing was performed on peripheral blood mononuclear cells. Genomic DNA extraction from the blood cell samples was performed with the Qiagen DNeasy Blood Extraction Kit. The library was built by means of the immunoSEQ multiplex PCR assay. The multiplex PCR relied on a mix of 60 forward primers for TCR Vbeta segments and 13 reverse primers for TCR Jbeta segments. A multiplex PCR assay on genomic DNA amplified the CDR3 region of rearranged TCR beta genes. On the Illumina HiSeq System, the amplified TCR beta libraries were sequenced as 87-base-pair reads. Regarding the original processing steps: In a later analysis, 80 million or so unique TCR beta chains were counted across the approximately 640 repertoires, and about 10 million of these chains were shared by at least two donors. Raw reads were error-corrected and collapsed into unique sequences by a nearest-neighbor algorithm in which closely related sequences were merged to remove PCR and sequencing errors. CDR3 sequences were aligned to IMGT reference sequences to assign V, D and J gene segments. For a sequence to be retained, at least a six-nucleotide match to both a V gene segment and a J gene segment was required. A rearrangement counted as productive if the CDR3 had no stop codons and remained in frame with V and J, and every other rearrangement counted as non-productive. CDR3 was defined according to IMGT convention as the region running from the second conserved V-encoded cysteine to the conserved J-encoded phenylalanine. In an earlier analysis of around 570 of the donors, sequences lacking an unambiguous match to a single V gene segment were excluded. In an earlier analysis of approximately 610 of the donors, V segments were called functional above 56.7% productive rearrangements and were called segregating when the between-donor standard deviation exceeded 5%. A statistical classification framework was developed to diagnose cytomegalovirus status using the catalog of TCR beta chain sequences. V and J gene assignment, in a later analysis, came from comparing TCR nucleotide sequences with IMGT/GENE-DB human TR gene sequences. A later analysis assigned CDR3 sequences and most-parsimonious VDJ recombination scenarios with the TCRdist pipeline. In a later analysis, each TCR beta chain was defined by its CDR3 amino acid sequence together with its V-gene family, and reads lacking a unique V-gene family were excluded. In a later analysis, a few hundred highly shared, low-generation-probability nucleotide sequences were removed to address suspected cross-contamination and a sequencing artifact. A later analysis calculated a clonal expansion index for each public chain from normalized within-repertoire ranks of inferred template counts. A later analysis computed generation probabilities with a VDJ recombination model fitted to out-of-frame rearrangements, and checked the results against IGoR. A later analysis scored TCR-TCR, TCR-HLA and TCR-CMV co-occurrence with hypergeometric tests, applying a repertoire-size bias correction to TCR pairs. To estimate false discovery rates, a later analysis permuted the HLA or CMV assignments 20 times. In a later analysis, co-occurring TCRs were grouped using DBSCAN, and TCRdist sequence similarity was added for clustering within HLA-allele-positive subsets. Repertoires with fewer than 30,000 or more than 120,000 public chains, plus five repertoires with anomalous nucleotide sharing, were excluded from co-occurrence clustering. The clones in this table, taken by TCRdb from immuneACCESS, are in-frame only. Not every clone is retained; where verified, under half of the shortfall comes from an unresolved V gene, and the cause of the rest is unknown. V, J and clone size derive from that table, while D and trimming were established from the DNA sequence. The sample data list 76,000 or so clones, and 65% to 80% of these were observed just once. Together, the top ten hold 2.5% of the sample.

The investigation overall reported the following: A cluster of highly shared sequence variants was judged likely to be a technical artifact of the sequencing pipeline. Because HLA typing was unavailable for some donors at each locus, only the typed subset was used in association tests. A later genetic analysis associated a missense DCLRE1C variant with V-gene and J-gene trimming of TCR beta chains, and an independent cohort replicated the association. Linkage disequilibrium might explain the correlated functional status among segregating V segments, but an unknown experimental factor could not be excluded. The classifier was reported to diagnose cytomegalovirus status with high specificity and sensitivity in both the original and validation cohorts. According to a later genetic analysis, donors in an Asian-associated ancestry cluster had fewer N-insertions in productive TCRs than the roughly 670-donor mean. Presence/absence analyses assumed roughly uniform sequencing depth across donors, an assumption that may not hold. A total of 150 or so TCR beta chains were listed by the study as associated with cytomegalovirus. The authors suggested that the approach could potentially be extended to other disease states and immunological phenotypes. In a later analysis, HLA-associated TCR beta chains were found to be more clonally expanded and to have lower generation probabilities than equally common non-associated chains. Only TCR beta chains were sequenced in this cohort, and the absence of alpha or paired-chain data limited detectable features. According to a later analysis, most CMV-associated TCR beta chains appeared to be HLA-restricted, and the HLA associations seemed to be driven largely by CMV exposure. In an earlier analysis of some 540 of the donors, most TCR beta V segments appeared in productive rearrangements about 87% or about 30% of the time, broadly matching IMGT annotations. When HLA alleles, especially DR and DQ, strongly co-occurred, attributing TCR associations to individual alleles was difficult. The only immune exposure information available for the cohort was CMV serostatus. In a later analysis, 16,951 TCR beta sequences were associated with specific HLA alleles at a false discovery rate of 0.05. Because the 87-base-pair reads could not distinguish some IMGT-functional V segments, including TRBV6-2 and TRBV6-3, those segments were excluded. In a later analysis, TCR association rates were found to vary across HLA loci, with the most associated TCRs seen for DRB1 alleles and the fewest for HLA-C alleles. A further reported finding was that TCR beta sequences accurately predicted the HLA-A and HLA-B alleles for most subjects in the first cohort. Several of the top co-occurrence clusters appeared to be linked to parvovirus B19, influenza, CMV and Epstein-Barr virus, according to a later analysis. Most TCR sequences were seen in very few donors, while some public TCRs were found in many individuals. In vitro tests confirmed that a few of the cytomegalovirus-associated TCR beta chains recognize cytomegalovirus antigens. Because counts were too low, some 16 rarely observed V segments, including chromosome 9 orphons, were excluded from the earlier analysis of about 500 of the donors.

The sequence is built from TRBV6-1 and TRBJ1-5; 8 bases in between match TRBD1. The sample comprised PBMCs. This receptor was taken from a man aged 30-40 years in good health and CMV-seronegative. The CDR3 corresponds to CASFPGQANQPQHF. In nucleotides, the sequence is TGTGCCAGCTTCCCGGGACAGGCCAATCAGCCCCAGCATTTT.